This T cell receptor beta chain was found in a study of identical twins. The CDR3 has 11 residues. Deletions cut 5 bases from V and 13 bases from J, with 12 bases between. The germline CDR1 and CDR2 sequences are SGHVS and FQNEAQ. TCRdb reprocessed the 5' RACE reads with MiXCR, giving one entry per CDR3 protein. In the table there are around 530,000 distinct CDR3 sequences, about 15% of which are singletons. These records were also assigned to another study, of yellow fever vaccine responses in identical twins.

The V and J genes are TRBV7-8 and TRBJ2-1; the D gene is possibly TRBD2 (6 bases). The receptor comes from a young woman in good health. The specimen sequenced was CD4+ T cells sorted from blood. CDR3 region: CASSPGTRQFF. The CDR3, as DNA: TGTGCCAGCAGCCCCGGGACTCGACAGTTCTTC.